This T cell receptor beta chain comes out of a study of tissue T cells after allogeneic stem cell transplantation (dated 2022 in TCRdb). Notes on the research overall: Using research autopsies of patients with and without GVHD, plus mouse models of GVHD, the study profiled TCR beta repertoires across many tissues. On the human side, the study was prospective and observational, with no blinding or randomization.

Note on this clone: The specificity of this receptor is unknown. Being a mouse receptor, it is described with mouse gene labels and germline sequences. The read halts 1 residue ahead of the CDR3 end, with the missing end drawn from the germline J gene. This CDR3 is also generated by other DNA sequences in the sample.

Based on the germline V gene (reference sequence), the CDR1 and CDR2 sequences are KGHPV and FQNQEV. Including cysteine and phenylalanine, the CDR3 has 13 amino acids. The CDR3 was read in part: 36 bases, with the frame set at base 1. V is cut back by 3 bases and J by 4 bases, with 0 bases in the junction unmatched. This specimen's time point label, interpreted: mouse harvest day 7 after allogeneic transplant. Mouse grafts consisting of 10^7 T-cell-depleted bone marrow cells combined with 10^6 splenic CD5+ T cells were administered by tail vein injection. Mouse GVHD was modeled in a major MHC-mismatch B6 (H2b) into BALB/c (H2d) model, with tissues profiled at day 7 or 14. On day 7 or 14 post-transplant, mouse tissues and retro-orbital blood were harvested with separate sterile tools for each animal, and livers were flushed before harvest. Before genomic DNA isolation with the DNeasy Blood & Tissue Kit, mouse tissues were minced using razor blades in buffered saline.

The research as a whole found: Only a few T cell clones appeared in more than one patient, yet motif-based clustering showed tissue-specific repertoire signatures that were shared between patients. Within patients, how anatomically similar tissues were was a major factor shaping TCR repertoire composition, regardless of disease or transplant status. Blood and spleen T cells captured only a limited portion of the TCR repertoire detected in tissues, in both patients and mice. The patient cohort was small and clinically heterogeneous, and sampling depth was acknowledged as a limitation. The study did not determine which tissue TCRs were alloreactive or antigen-specific, and some clones might have been persisting host cells.

The method was the immunoSEQ multiplex PCR assay. TCRbeta CDR3 sequencing was performed at survey depth by Adaptive Biotechnologies, and CDR3 sequences, V/J genes, productive frequency and template counts were reported. TCR beta CDR3 regions were amplified from genomic DNA rather than RNA. The authors' pipeline ran thus. Jensen-Shannon divergence was used to quantify pairwise repertoire overlap between tissues, with a value of 1 meaning complete divergence and a value of 0 meaning identical repertoires. Tissues were grouped by single-linkage agglomerative hierarchical clustering of pairwise JSD values, and the clustering results were shown as dendrograms. GLIPH2 was run on all patient samples with simulation_depth 1000, kmer_min_depth 3 and cdr3_length_cutoff 8, and groups with more than two unique CDR3s were retained. A standardized tissue-overlap score extrapolated Jaccard GLIPH-group overlap across patients to a standard repertoire size of 1000 clones. Linear mixed-effect models, with tissue included as a fixed effect and individual included as a random effect, were used to assess associations of diversity with clinical or experimental variables. TCRdb re-hosts the immuneACCESS table, in-frame sequences only. Its copies lack some clones; in the studies checked, an unresolved V gene accounts for under half of them, and the cause for the rest is not known. V and J calls and clone size come straight from that table; D and trimming were deduced from the DNA. The sample table holds roughly 4,000 clones, of which roughly half were seen once. Jointly, the top ten make up 7.5% to 9.5% of the sample.

This receptor was obtained from a female BALB/c mouse given C57BL/6 T cells with graft-versus-host disease after an allogeneic hematopoietic cell transplant. The specimen was lymph node tissue. The chain joins TRBV26 to TRBJ2-4; 8 nucleotides in the junction match TRBD2. The CDR3 protein is CASSLGGENTLYF. Incomplete CDR3 DNA: TGTGCCAGCAGTCTTGGGGGGGAAAACACCTTGTAC.